One sample yielded the 14 T cell receptor beta chains listed below, sequenced in a study of cytomegalovirus exposure and HLA in healthy donors. 13 Jbeta primers and 60 Vbeta primers were used for the PCR. Libraries were prepared by immunoSEQ multiplex PCR; TCRdb keeps only in-frame clonotypes and omits some of them. In the table there are 200,000 or so clones, under 90% of which are singletons. What was sequenced was PBMCs. The receptors come from a boy younger than 10 in good health and CMV-seronegative.

The genes are TRBV28 and TRBJ1-2, with 8 bases aligning to TRBD1. CDR1 is MDHEN and CDR2 is SYDVKM in the germline V gene. V gave up 2 bases and J gave up 0 bases; unmatched junction bases: 17. The CDR3 runs to 20 residues. The CDR3 reads CASSLGTGLIGLIANYGYTF. The CDR3 nucleotides are TGTGCCAGCAGTTTAGGGACAGGCCTGATCGGACTTATCGCTAACTATGGCTACACCTTC.

V is TRBV10-1 and J is TRBJ1-5; possibly TRBD1 for D (6 bases). This CDR3 region has 18 residues. Between the trimmed V and J ends, which lost 6 bases and 0 bases, there was a span of 21 bases. CDR1 and CDR2 (germline): WNHNN, SYGVQD (reference sequence). The CDR3: CASRQGQNGSNSNQPQHF. DNA of the CDR3: TGCGCCAGCAGACAGGGACAAAATGGTTCCAATAGCAATCAGCCCCAGCATTTT.

The rearrangement uses TRBV25-1 and TRBJ1-1; no firm D call. The CDR3 runs to 12 residues. From germline, CDR1 is MGHDK and CDR2 SYGVNS. The ends were cut back, 4 bases at V and 0 bases at J, with 3 bases in the middle. The CDR3 nucleotides are TGTGCCAGCAGTGCTTTGAACACTGAAGCTTTCTTT. Residues: CASSALNTEAFF.

The CDR3 nucleotides are TGTGCCAGCAGCTTAGCCGGGGGGGCTGATGGCTACACCTTC. The encoded protein is CASSLAGGADGYTF. V is TRBV7-9 and J is TRBJ1-2; D might be TRBD1 (6 bases). In germline, CDR1 is SEHNR, CDR2 FQNEAQ (reference sequence). Trimming removed 0 bases at V and 6 bases at J, with 11 bases between. CDR3 size: 14 residues.

CDR3 protein: CASSVVGRGAQETQYF. The DNA for the CDR3 is TGTGCCAGCAGCGTAGTCGGCAGGGGGGCCCAAGAGACCCAGTACTTC. The rearrangement joins TRBV9 to TRBJ2-5; D perhaps matches TRBD1 (7 bases). The CDR3 is made up of 16 amino acids. Germline CDR1 is SGDLS and CDR2 is YYNGEE. V dropped 0 bases and J dropped 1 base, with 13 bases sitting between them.

This chain uses TRBV5-6 with TRBJ1-2, with TRBD1 matching over 7 bases. The CDR3 has 14 residues. V trimming: 3 bases; J trimming: 3 bases; junction bases outside the gene matches: 5. Germline CDR1 SGHDT, CDR2 YYEEEE. The CDR3: CASSSTGAYYGYTF. In nucleotides, the CDR3 is TGTGCCAGCAGCTCTACAGGGGCCTACTATGGCTACACCTTC.

This chain connects TRBV15 to TRBJ1-5, with unresolved D. The ends were cut back, 2 bases at V and 1 base at J, with 6 bases in the middle. The CDR3 length is 14 residues. Germline-derived CDR1 and CDR2 are LNHNV and YYDKDF (reference sequence). The CDR3 bases are TGTGCCACCAGCAGATACATAAGCAATCAGCCCCAGCATTTT. As protein: CATSRYISNQPQHF.

V is TRBV7-2 and J is TRBJ1-2; D not resolved. Trimming took 0 bases from V and 6 from J, leaving 11 bases between them. The CDR3 runs 14 residues. Germline CDR1 reads SGHTA; CDR2 reads FQGNSA. This CDR3 is CASSLAVRANGYTF. CDR3 bases: TGTGCCAGCAGCTTAGCGGTACGAGCCAATGGCTACACCTTC.

The rearrangement joins TRBV21-1 to TRBJ1-1. TRBV21-1 is marked as a pseudogene. The CDR3 has 13 amino acids. The CDR3 DNA sequence: TGTGCCTTGGATGATAGCTCTTACACTGAAGCTTTCTTT. Its protein product is CALDDSSYTEAFF.

Only one count was recorded for this clone. Within the sample, other DNA sequences also encode this same CDR3. This rearrangement joins TRBV6-5 to TRBJ1-1; TRBD1 matches 8 bases. Trimming at V came to 3 bases and at J to 5 bases, leaving 2 bases not matched to a gene. The CDR3 loop spans 13 amino acids. Germline V gene data show CDR1 as MNHEY and CDR2 as SVGAGI. The CDR3 nucleotides read TGTGCCAGCAGTTATGGACAGGGTACTGAAGCTTTCTTT. Its translation: CASSYGQGTEAFF.

The V gene is TRBV7-2, the J gene TRBJ2-5; 10 nucleotides agree with TRBD2. Germline lookup yields CDR1 SGHTA and CDR2 FQGNSA. J gave up 1 base and V 5 bases, and 4 bases lay outside the gene matches. This CDR3 spans 15 amino acids. The CDR3 here is CASSPSSGGQETQYF. CDR3 in DNA: TGTGCCAGCAGCCCCTCTAGCGGGGGCCAAGAGACCCAGTACTTC.

The rearrangement joins TRBV14 to TRBJ2-1, with D perhaps matching TRBD1 (5 bases). The CDR3 consists of 13 residues. Deletions cut 5 bases from V and 9 bases from J, with 14 bases between. Germline values: CDR1 SGHDN, CDR2 FVKESK. CDR3 in DNA: TGTGCCAGCAGCTCTCGGACATCGGCTGAGCAGTTCTTC. This translates into CASSSRTSAEQFF.

This chain connects TRBV5-4 to TRBJ2-1; TRBD2 matches 12 bases. Germline V gene sequence: CDR1 SGHNT, CDR2 YYREEE (reference sequence). The CDR3 has 15 residues. V lost 5 bases to trimming and J lost 7 bases; unmatched junction nucleotides: 7. This CDR3 reads CASSSGLAGLNEQFF. The CDR3 nucleotides are TGTGCCAGCAGTTCGGGACTAGCGGGTCTAAATGAGCAGTTCTTC.

The chain carries TRBV2 and TRBJ1-1, with D unclear. Trimming removed 6 bases from V and 5 bases from J, with 7 bases in between. The V gene's germline CDR1 is SNHLY and CDR2 FYNNEI. This CDR3 spans 11 amino acids. The chain's CDR3 is CASRSRTEAFF. The CDR3 coding sequence is TGTGCCAGCAGGTCGCGGACTGAAGCTTTCTTT.